A single sample gave rise to the 2 T cell receptor beta chains below, sequenced in a study of blood T cell repertoires in COVID-19. Assay used: immunoSEQ multiplex PCR; TCRdb lists only in-frame clones, some missing. The data show 200,000 to 250,000 clones, with less than 85% seen just once and 3.6% held by the top ten. The sequenced material came from peripheral blood. Source of these receptors: an elderly woman with acute or convalescent COVID-19.

In its sample, this clone was seen once. The rearrangement joins TRBV7-2 to TRBJ2-4; maybe TRBD2 (6 bases). Between the trimmed V and J ends, which lost 5 bases and 5 bases, there was a span of 22 bases. The CDR3 spans 17 residues. Per germline, CDR1 SGHTA and CDR2 FQGNSA. The CDR3 here is CASSPGTAPRFENIQYF. The CDR3 DNA sequence: TGTGCCAGCAGCCCAGGGACTGCCCCTCGCTTTGAAAACATTCAGTACTTC.

The genes are TRBV15 and TRBJ2-5, with a possible D match to TRBD1 (6 bases). This CDR3 contains 16 residues. Trimming took off 1 base at V and 1 base at J, with 13 bases between the two ends. Germline-derived CDR1 and CDR2 are LNHNV and YYDKDF (reference sequence). As DNA, the CDR3 is TGTGCCACCAGCAGAGGGGCAGGGGTGGGCCAAGAGACCCAGTACTTC. It codes for CATSRGAGVGQETQYF.